This record concerns one T cell receptor (beta chain) sequence. CDR1 SGHDT and CDR2 YYEEEE come from the germline V gene. Trimming shortened V by 1 base and J by 2 bases, and 12 bases separated the two germline ends. The CDR3 covers 15 residues. Method: immunoSEQ multiplex PCR; TCRdb's copy keeps in-frame clones and lacks some. The repertoire holds approximately 100,000 clones, with 85% to 90% as singletons. This sample is drawn from a study of blood T cell repertoires in COVID-19. The TCR was taken from a human donor in a cohort sampled during active COVID-19. V is TRBV5-6 and J is TRBJ1-2; D not certain. Specimen: peripheral blood. For the CDR3, the DNA is TGTGCCAGCAGCTTGTACGTGGCGGAGAACTATGGCTACACCTTC. Amino acid sequence: CASSLYVAENYGYTF.